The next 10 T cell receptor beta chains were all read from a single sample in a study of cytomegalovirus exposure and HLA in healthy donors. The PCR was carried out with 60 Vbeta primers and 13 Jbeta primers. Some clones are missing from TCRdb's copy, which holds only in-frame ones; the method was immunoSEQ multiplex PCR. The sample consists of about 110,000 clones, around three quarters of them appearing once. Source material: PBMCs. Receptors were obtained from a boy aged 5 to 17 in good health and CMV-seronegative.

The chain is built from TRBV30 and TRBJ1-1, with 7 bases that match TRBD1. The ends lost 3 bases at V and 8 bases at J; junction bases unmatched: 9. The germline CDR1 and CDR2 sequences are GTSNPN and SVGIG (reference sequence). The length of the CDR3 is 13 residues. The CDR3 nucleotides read TGTGCCTGGAGCTCCACAGGGGCCGTAGAAGCTTTCTTT. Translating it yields CAWSSTGAVEAFF. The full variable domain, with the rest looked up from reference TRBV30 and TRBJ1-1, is SQTIHQWPATLVQPVGSPLSLECTVEGTSNPNLYWYRQAAGRGLQLLFYSVGIGQISSEVPQNLSASRPQDRQFILSSKKLLLSDSGFYLCAWSSTGAVEAFFGQGTRLTVV.

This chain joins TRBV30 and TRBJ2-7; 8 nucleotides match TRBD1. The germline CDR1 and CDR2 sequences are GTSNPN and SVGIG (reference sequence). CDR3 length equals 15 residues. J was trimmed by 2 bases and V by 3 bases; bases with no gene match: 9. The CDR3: CAWRLTGAAAYEQYF. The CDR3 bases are TGTGCCTGGAGGTTGACAGGGGCCGCAGCCTACGAGCAGTACTTC.

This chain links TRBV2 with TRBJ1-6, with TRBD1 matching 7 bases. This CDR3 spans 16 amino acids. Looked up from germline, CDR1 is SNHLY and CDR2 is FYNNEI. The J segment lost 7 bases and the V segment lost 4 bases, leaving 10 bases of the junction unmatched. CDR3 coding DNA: TGTGCCAGCAGTGCCCGACAGGGCGACTCAAATTCACCCCTCCACTTT. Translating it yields CASSARQGDSNSPLHF.

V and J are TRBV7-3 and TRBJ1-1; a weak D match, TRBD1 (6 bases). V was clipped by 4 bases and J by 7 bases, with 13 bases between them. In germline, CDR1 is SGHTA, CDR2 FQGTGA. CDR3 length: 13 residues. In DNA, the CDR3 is TGTGCCAGCAGCTCGACAGGTGCCAGTGAAGCTTTCTTT. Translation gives CASSSTGASEAFF. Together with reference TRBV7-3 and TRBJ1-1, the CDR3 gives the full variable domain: GAGVSQTPSNKVTEKGKYVELRCDPISGHTALYWYRQSLGQGPEFLIYFQGTGAADDSGLPNDRFFAVRPEGSVSTLKIQRTERGDSAVYLCASSSTGASEAFFGQGTRLTVV.

The CDR3 nucleotides read TGTGCCAGTAGTATGCGGACAGGGGGCCATCAGCCCCAGCATTTT. This codes for CASSMRTGGHQPQHF. The chain joins TRBV19 to TRBJ1-5; 11 bases are shared with TRBD1. The CDR3 is 15 amino acids. Germline CDR1 reads LNHDA; CDR2 reads SQIVND (reference sequence). The trim removed 3 bases at V and 5 bases at J, leaving 3 bases unmatched.

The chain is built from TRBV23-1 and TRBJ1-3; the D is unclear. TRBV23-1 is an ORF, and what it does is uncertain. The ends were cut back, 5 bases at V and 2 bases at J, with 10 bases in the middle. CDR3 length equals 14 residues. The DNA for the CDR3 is TGCGCCAGCAGTAATGCGACACCTGGAAACACCATATATTTT. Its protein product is CASSNATPGNTIYF.

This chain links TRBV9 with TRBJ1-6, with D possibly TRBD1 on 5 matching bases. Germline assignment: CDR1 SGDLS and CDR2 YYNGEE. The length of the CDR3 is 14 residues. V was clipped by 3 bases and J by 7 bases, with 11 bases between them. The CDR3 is CASSDQGENSPLHF. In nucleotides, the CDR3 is TGTGCCAGCAGCGATCAGGGTGAAAATTCACCCCTCCACTTT.

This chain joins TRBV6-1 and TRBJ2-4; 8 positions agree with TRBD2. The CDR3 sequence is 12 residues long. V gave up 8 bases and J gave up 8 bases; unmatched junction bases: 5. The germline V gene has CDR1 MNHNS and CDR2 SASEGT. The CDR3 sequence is CASWSGGHIQYF. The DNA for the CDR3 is TGTGCCAGCTGGAGCGGGGGACACATTCAGTACTTC.

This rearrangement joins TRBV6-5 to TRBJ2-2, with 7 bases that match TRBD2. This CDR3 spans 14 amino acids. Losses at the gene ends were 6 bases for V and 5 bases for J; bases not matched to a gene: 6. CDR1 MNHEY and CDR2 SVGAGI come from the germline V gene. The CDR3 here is CASSGGTGTGELFF. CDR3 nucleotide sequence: TGTGCCAGCAGCGGGGGGACCGGGACCGGGGAGCTGTTTTTT.

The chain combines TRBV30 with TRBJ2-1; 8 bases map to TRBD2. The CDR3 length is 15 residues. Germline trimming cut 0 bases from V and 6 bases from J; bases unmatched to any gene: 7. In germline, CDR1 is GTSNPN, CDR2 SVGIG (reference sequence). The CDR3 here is CAWSVNAGGRNEQFF. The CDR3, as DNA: TGTGCCTGGAGTGTTAACGCGGGAGGCCGCAATGAGCAGTTCTTC. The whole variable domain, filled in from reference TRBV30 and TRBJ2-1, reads SQTIHQWPATLVQPVGSPLSLECTVEGTSNPNLYWYRQAAGRGLQLLFYSVGIGQISSEVPQNLSASRPQDRQFILSSKKLLLSDSGFYLCAWSVNAGGRNEQFFGPGTRLTVL.